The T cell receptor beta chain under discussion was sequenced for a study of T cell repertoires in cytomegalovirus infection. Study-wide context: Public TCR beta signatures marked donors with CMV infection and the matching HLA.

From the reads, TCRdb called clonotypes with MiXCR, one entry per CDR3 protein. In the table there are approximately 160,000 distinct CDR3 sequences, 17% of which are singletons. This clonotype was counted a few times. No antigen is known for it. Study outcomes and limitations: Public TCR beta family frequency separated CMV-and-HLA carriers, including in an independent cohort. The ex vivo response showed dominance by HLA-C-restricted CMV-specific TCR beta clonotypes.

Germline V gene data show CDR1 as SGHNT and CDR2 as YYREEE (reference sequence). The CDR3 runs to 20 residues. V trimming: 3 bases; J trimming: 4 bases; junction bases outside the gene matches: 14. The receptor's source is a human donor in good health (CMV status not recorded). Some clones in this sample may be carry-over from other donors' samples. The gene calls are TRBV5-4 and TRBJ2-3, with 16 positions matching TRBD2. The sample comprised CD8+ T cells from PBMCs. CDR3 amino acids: CASSSRSGLAGGPIPDTQYF. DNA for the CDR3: TGTGCCAGCAGCTCCCGGTCGGGACTAGCGGGGGGGCCTATCCCAGATACGCAGTATTTT.